A single sample is the source of the 26 T cell receptor beta chains below, sequenced in a study of cytomegalovirus exposure and HLA in healthy donors. Primers: 60 Vbeta forward and 13 Jbeta reverse. Profiling relied on immunoSEQ multiplex PCR, and the TCRdb table lists in-frame clones only, not all of them. This sample has 150,000 to 200,000 clones, with around 75% found just once. Sample: PBMCs. The receptors originated from a male donor in good health and CMV-seronegative.

Of note for this clone: Distinct nucleotide sequences in the sample also encode this CDR3. This chain uses TRBV7-3 with TRBJ2-7; 7 positions match TRBD1. Germline CDR1 SGHTA, CDR2 FQGTGA. The J segment lost 1 base and the V segment lost 5 bases, leaving 2 bases of the junction unmatched. This CDR3 is 13 amino acids long. CDR3 DNA sequence: TGTGCCAGCAGCCCGGGACAGTCCTACGAGCAGTACTTC. Amino acids: CASSPGQSYEQYF.

This clone has more than one count but fewer than ten. The gene calls are TRBV6-5 and TRBJ2-7, with a possible D match to TRBD1 (7 bases). CDR1 and CDR2 from the germline V gene are MNHEY and SVGAGI. The CDR3 has 14 residues. The V gene lost 6 bases and the J gene lost 6 bases, with 18 bases spanning the gap. The CDR3 sequence: CASSPRDRRSEQYF. CDR3 bases: TGTGCCAGCAGCCCGCGGGACAGAAGGAGCGAGCAGTACTTC.

This clone was recorded once. V is TRBV19 and J is TRBJ2-1; 8 positions match TRBD2. This CDR3 contains 14 residues. With 1 base clipped from V and 6 bases from J, the junction kept 2 bases outside the gene matches. The germline V gene has CDR1 LNHDA and CDR2 SQIVND (reference sequence). The CDR3 coding sequence is TGTGCCAGTAGTATAGGACTAGCGAGCAATGAGCAGTTCTTC. This gives the protein CASSIGLASNEQFF.

The chain employs TRBV5-1 and TRBJ2-3; TRBD1 matches at 7 bases. The ends lost 4 bases at V and 2 bases at J; junction bases unmatched: 10. Germline V lookup: CDR1 SGHRS, CDR2 YFSETQ. The CDR3 extends over 16 amino acids. The CDR3 is CASSTLGQLLTDTQYF. The CDR3, as DNA: TGCGCCAGCAGCACTCTGGGACAGCTTCTCACAGATACGCAGTATTTT.

The rearrangement links TRBV18 to TRBJ1-1; no reliable D call. Germline V gene lookup returns CDR1 KGHSH and CDR2 LQKENI. V dropped 3 bases and J dropped 4 bases, with 18 bases sitting between them. The CDR3 length is 16 residues. CDR3: CASSPSRGGQRTEAFF. The CDR3 coding sequence is TGTGCCAGCTCACCCTCCCGGGGAGGGCAGCGCACTGAAGCTTTCTTT.

The chain combines TRBV30 with TRBJ2-4; TRBD1 matches 9 bases. The CDR3 has 15 amino acids. From germline, CDR1 is GTSNPN and CDR2 SVGIG (reference sequence). V trimming: 5 bases; J trimming: 0 bases; junction bases outside the gene matches: 5. The CDR3 nucleotides read TGTGCCTGGTCTACAGGGGGCGCAGCCAAAAACATTCAGTACTTC. Amino acid sequence: CAWSTGGAAKNIQYF.

CDR3 nucleotides: TGTGCCAGCAGCGTAGATTTGGGGAGTTTCGGCTACACCTTC. Amino acid sequence: CASSVDLGSFGYTF. This chain links TRBV9 with TRBJ1-2, with unresolved D. Germline CDR1 and CDR2: SGDLS and YYNGEE. Between the trimmed V and J ends, which lost 0 bases and 8 bases, there was a span of 14 bases. The CDR3 contains 14 residues.

About this clone: Additional DNA sequences in this sample encode the identical CDR3. The V and J genes are TRBV9 and TRBJ2-7, with 8 bases matching TRBD1. CDR1 and CDR2 (germline): SGDLS, YYNGEE. The CDR3 length is 14 residues. The ends lost 1 base at V and 0 bases at J; junction bases unmatched: 0. This CDR3 is CASSVQGASYEQYF. The CDR3 bases are TGTGCCAGCAGCGTACAGGGGGCCTCCTACGAGCAGTACTTC.

This chain joins TRBV19 and TRBJ1-5; D is ambiguous. The CDR3 is 16 amino acids. V lost 5 bases and J lost 3, with 17 bases in between. Looked up from germline, CDR1 is LNHDA and CDR2 is SQIVND (reference sequence). CDR3 amino acids: CASSAGGVRHNQPQHF. DNA of the CDR3: TGTGCCAGTAGTGCTGGCGGGGTGAGGCACAATCAGCCCCAGCATTTT.

The chain couples TRBV11-3 to TRBJ2-5, with 10 nucleotides matching TRBD2. Germline lookup yields CDR1 SGHNT and CDR2 YENEEA. With V trimmed by 6 bases and J by 1 base, 8 bases remained unmatched. The CDR3 has 16 residues. CDR3 DNA: TGTGCCAGCAGTCATAGCGGGGGGACCCTCCAAGAGACCCAGTACTTC. Amino acid sequence: CASSHSGGTLQETQYF.

The chain uses TRBV11-3 and TRBJ1-1; D is uncertain. V was clipped by 5 bases and J by 1 base, with 8 bases between them. In germline, CDR1 is SGHNT, CDR2 YENEEA. The CDR3 loop spans 13 amino acids. This CDR3 reads CASSVQANTEAFF. For the CDR3, the DNA is TGTGCCAGCAGCGTCCAGGCGAACACTGAAGCTTTCTTT. Full variable domain (outside the CDR3, taken from reference TRBV11-3 and TRBJ1-1): EAGVVQSPRYKIIEKKQPVAFWCNPISGHNTLYWYLQNLGQGPELLIRYENEEAVDDSQLPKDRFSAERLKGVDSTLKIQPAELGDSAVYLCASSVQANTEAFFGQGTRLTVV.

The V gene is TRBV6-1, the J gene TRBJ1-2; the match to TRBD1 covers 7 bases. Germline V lookup: CDR1 MNHNS, CDR2 SASEGT. The CDR3 consists of 14 residues. After removal of 5 bases from V and 5 bases from J, the junction contained 8 bases not matched to a gene. The CDR3 is CASSYYRTGYGYTF. The CDR3 DNA reads as TGTGCCAGCAGTTATTATCGGACAGGTTATGGCTACACCTTC.

V usage is TRBV19 and J usage is TRBJ1-4; no clear D gene. V lost 4 bases and J 7 bases, leaving 4 bases between the germline ends. The CDR3 length is 11 residues. Germline CDR1 reads LNHDA; CDR2 reads SQIVND (reference sequence). The CDR3 DNA sequence: TGTGCCAGTAGTAGAGGTGAAAAACTGTTTTTT. It specifies CASSRGEKLFF.

The chain couples TRBV5-1 to TRBJ1-3, with TRBD1 as a possible D gene (5 bases). This CDR3 comprises 15 residues. Per germline, CDR1 SGHRS and CDR2 YFSETQ. V dropped 1 base and J dropped 4 bases, with 12 bases sitting between them. The CDR3 DNA is TGCGCCAGCAGCTTGTTGGGGACTCCGGGAAACACCATATATTTT. Translated: CASSLLGTPGNTIYF.

This chain links TRBV19 with TRBJ1-2, with no clear D. The CDR3 length is 12 residues. The germline gives CDR1 LNHDA, CDR2 SQIVND (reference sequence). CDR3 amino acids: CAADTRGYGYTF. The CDR3 bases are TGTGCAGCAGACACGAGAGGGTATGGCTACACCTTC.

This clone was observed a few times. The chain joins TRBV30 to TRBJ1-5; D uncertain. The CDR3 runs 16 residues. Germline CDR1 and CDR2: GTSNPN and SVGIG (reference sequence). The ends were cut back, 2 bases at V and 2 bases at J, with 16 bases in the middle. DNA of the CDR3: TGTGCCTGGAGTAGTGTGGGAGGTATAGGCAATCAGCCCCAGCATTTT. Protein product: CAWSSVGGIGNQPQHF.

The chain links TRBV7-9 to TRBJ2-3; possible D gene TRBD2, 7 bases. V was clipped by 4 bases and J by 2 bases, with 13 bases between them. The length of the CDR3 is 15 residues. Germline assignment: CDR1 SEHNR and CDR2 FQNEAQ (reference sequence). The CDR3 reads CASSSRGAHTDTQYF. CDR3 bases: TGTGCCAGCAGCTCACGGGGGGCCCACACAGATACGCAGTATTTT.

This chain connects TRBV11-2 to TRBJ1-5, with 11 bases matching TRBD1. V was clipped by 4 bases and J by 2 bases; unmatched bases: 4. The CDR3 contains 16 residues. The germline V gene has CDR1 SGHAT and CDR2 FQNNGV. In nucleotides, the CDR3 is TGTGCCAGCAGCTCACAGGGACAGGGGGGCAATCAGCCCCAGCATTTT. Amino acids: CASSSQGQGGNQPQHF.

The chain employs TRBV28 and TRBJ2-1; 9 bases are a match to TRBD2. Germline V lookup: CDR1 MDHEN, CDR2 SYDVKM. The junction had 6 bases not matched to a gene; V was cut back by 3 bases and J by 3 bases. The CDR3 is 16 residues long. CDR3 amino acids: CASSFSTSGLYNEQFF. CDR3 DNA sequence: TGTGCCAGCAGTTTCTCGACTAGCGGTCTCTACAATGAGCAGTTCTTC.

The chain is built from TRBV6-6 and TRBJ2-1; 8 bases are shared with TRBD2. The germline V gene encodes CDR1 MNHNY and CDR2 SVGAGI (reference sequence). V was clipped by 6 bases and J by 4 bases; unmatched bases: 8. The CDR3 loop spans 15 amino acids. The CDR3 loop is CASSSLTGGYNEQFF. DNA for the CDR3: TGTGCCAGCAGCTCTCTGACGGGGGGGTACAATGAGCAGTTCTTC.

The chain joins TRBV19 to TRBJ2-1, with 7 bases fitting TRBD1. CDR1 and CDR2 (germline): LNHDA, SQIVND (reference sequence). V gave up 5 bases and J gave up 1 base; unmatched junction bases: 5. This CDR3 has 15 residues. The CDR3 is CASSQRGLSYNEQFF. The CDR3 DNA is TGTGCCAGTAGTCAAAGGGGGCTTTCCTACAATGAGCAGTTCTTC.

This chain connects TRBV10-3 to TRBJ2-2; TRBD1 agrees at 7 bases. The CDR3 has 14 amino acids. V was pared by 6 bases and J by 1 base, with 2 bases of the junction left unmatched. Germline loops: CDR1 ENHRY, CDR2 SYGVKD. The CDR3 DNA reads as TGTGCCATCAGAGGACAGGAGAACACCGGGGAGCTGTTTTTT. The encoded protein is CAIRGQENTGELFF.

The V gene is TRBV7-3, the J gene TRBJ2-7; the D is unclear. From germline, CDR1 is SGHTA and CDR2 FQGTGA. V was clipped by 5 bases and J by 2 bases, with 10 bases between them. The CDR3 covers 13 residues. In nucleotides, the CDR3 is TGTGCCAGCAGCCGCGCGAGTACCTACGAGCAGTACTTC. Amino acids: CASSRASTYEQYF.

The chain uses TRBV11-2 and TRBJ1-5, with TRBD1 identical over 9 bases. The junction had 5 bases not matched to a gene; V was cut back by 5 bases and J by 3 bases. CDR1 SGHAT and CDR2 FQNNGV come from the germline V gene. The CDR3 loop spans 15 amino acids. The CDR3, as DNA: TGTGCCAGCAGCGGGACAGGGCTCGCCAATCAGCCCCAGCATTTT. Amino acids: CASSGTGLANQPQHF.

The genes are TRBV7-9 and TRBJ2-1; the match to TRBD2 covers 11 bases. Germline lookup yields CDR1 SEHNR and CDR2 FQNEAQ (reference sequence). There are 16 residues in the CDR3. V shed 5 bases, J shed 8 bases, and the junction held 11 bases outside the gene matches. The CDR3 DNA sequence: TGTGCCAGCAGCCTGGGACTAGCGGAACCGACGGATGAGCAGTTCTTC. Amino acid sequence: CASSLGLAEPTDEQFF.

The chain joins TRBV28 to TRBJ2-5; 13 bases match TRBD2. This CDR3 contains 18 residues. V trimming: 2 bases; J trimming: 3 bases; junction bases outside the gene matches: 9. Looked up from germline, CDR1 is MDHEN and CDR2 is SYDVKM. The CDR3 is CASSLRLAGGALEETQYF. As DNA, the CDR3 is TGTGCCAGCAGTTTAAGACTAGCGGGAGGAGCCCTTGAAGAGACCCAGTACTTC.